The rows below give T cell receptor beta chains drawn from one sample of a study of cytomegalovirus exposure and HLA in healthy donors. The assay was immunoSEQ multiplex PCR, and TCRdb's table has in-frame clones only and misses some. The data hold around 150,000 clones, with over 60% observed a single time. Sample: PBMCs. These receptors were collected from a man aged 45 to 65 in good health and CMV-seropositive. Both conserved end residues are part of each CDR3. D genes are given only for firm matches. Clone size is not always given. Where it is, it says once, few, many or a class for expanded clones.

d_call clone_size j_call cdr3_length v_call cdr3_aa cdr3_nt
- - TRBJ1-1 14 TRBV11-2 CASSLRGAGTEAFF TGTGCCAGCAGCTTGCGGGGGGCGGGCACTGAAGCTTTCTTT
TRBD2 - TRBJ2-5 13 TRBV5-1 CASHHGDYETQYF TGCGCCAGCCACCACGGGGACTACGAGACCCAGTACTTC
TRBD1 few TRBJ1-2 14 TRBV6-5 CASSRRTGGDGYTF TGTGCCAGCAGCCGAAGGACAGGGGGGGATGGCTACACCTTC
- - TRBJ2-2 14 TRBV5-1 CASSMDAGAGELFF TGCGCCAGCAGCATGGACGCCGGAGCCGGGGAGCTGTTTTTT
- - TRBJ1-3 14 TRBV7-6 CASTSTVSGNTIYF TGTGCCAGCACCTCGACAGTCTCTGGAAACACCATATATTTT
- - TRBJ1-3 15 TRBV28 CASSSPRWGRNTIYF TGTGCCAGCAGTTCGCCCAGATGGGGGCGAAACACCATATATTTT
- - TRBJ2-7 13 TRBV28 CASSSGDRYEQYF TGTGCCAGCAGTTCCGGAGACAGGTACGAGCAGTACTTC
- - TRBJ2-4 14 TRBV30 CAWRYPTDSSNQYF TGTGCCTGGAGGTACCCGACTGATTCATCCAATCAGTACTTC
TRBD2 - TRBJ2-5 17 TRBV5-1 CASSLAPLAGGRETQYF TGCGCCAGCAGCTTGGCCCCACTAGCGGGGGGGCGAGAGACCCAGTACTTC
- - TRBJ2-7 15 TRBV7-9 CASSLLSGDYDEQYF TGTGCCAGCAGCTTATTGTCCGGGGATTACGACGAGCAGTACTTC
TRBD2 - TRBJ2-5 14 TRBV2 CASSDRREGETQYF TGTGCCAGCAGTGATCGACGGGAGGGAGAGACCCAGTACTTC
TRBD1 - TRBJ1-2 15 TRBV30 CAWNLLTGRRDGYTF TGTGCCTGGAACCTGTTGACAGGGCGGAGGGACGGCTACACCTTC
TRBD1 - TRBJ1-1 15 TRBV6-1 CASSLGQGVSTEAFF TGTGCCAGCAGCCTAGGACAGGGGGTAAGCACTGAAGCTTTCTTT
TRBD1 few TRBJ2-2 15 TRBV7-9 CASSLVPGGTGELFF TGTGCCAGCAGCTTAGTACCAGGGGGTACCGGGGAGCTGTTTTTT
- once TRBJ1-1 13 TRBV19 CASSDGRYTEAFF TGTGCCAGTAGTGACGGGAGGTACACTGAAGCTTTCTTT
- - TRBJ1-1 14 TRBV15 CATSIGQSNTEAFF TGTGCCACCAGCATCGGACAATCGAACACTGAAGCTTTCTTT
- - TRBJ1-1 15 TRBV21-1 CASSKGPGFYPEAFF TGTGCCAGCAGCAAAGGGCCAGGGTTCTACCCTGAAGCTTTCTTT
- - TRBJ2-7 15 TRBV2 CASSERQDNSYEQYF TGTGCCAGCAGTGAGCGGCAGGACAACTCCTACGAGCAGTACTTC
- - TRBJ2-7 14 TRBV7-2 CASSSRTRGHEQYF TGTGCCAGCAGTTCGAGGACACGAGGCCACGAGCAGTACTTC
- - TRBJ2-5 14 TRBV25-1 CASSLGGVGRTQYF TGTGCCAGCAGCCTAGGGGGGGTCGGGAGGACCCAGTACTTC
TRBD1 few TRBJ2-5 15 TRBV6-6 CASSYPAGTGALQYF TGTGCCAGCAGTTACCCGGCCGGGACAGGGGCGCTCCAGTACTTC
- - TRBJ1-4 14 TRBV19 CASSSGWANEKLFF TGTGCCAGTAGTTCGGGTTGGGCTAATGAAAAACTGTTTTTT
- - TRBJ2-1 13 TRBV7-3 CASSLDSYNEQFF TGTGCCAGCAGCTTGGACAGCTACAATGAGCAGTTCTTC
- few TRBJ1-1 15 TRBV2 CASSEANPGRTEAFF TGTGCCAGCAGTGAAGCAAACCCAGGGAGGACTGAAGCTTTCTTT
- - TRBJ1-1 16 TRBV7-2 CASSLHGQSMNTEAFF TGTGCCAGCAGCCTACACGGACAGTCCATGAACACTGAAGCTTTCTTT
- - TRBJ2-5 12 TRBV4-1 CASSQDQETQYF TGCGCCAGCAGCCAAGATCAGGAGACCCAGTACTTC
- - TRBJ2-1 13 TRBV5-6 CASSFGRANEQFF TGTGCCAGCAGCTTTGGCAGGGCCAATGAGCAGTTCTTC
- - TRBJ2-1 15 TRBV28 CASSLGSQGSNEQFF TGTGCCAGCAGTTTAGGTTCCCAGGGCTCCAATGAGCAGTTCTTC
- - TRBJ2-1 17 TRBV19 CASSRGTPASSYNEQFF TGTGCCAGTAGTAGGGGGACACCCGCTAGCTCCTACAATGAGCAGTTCTTC
TRBD2 - TRBJ2-3 17 TRBV7-2 CASSPRVAGASTDTQYF TGTGCCAGCAGCCCGAGGGTAGCGGGGGCTAGCACAGATACGCAGTATTTT
- - TRBJ1-1 14 TRBV7-3 CASSPTPRDTEAFF TGTGCCAGCAGCCCCACCCCCAGGGACACTGAAGCTTTCTTT
- - TRBJ1-6 13 TRBV10-2 CASRTEHNSPLHF TGCGCCAGCAGGACAGAGCATAATTCACCCCTCCACTTT
TRBD2 - TRBJ2-5 17 TRBV7-2 CASSSGLAGRGWETQYF TGTGCCAGCAGCTCGGGACTAGCGGGGAGGGGGTGGGAGACCCAGTACTTC
TRBD2 - TRBJ2-5 16 TRBV10-2 CASSESLAGGPETQYF TGCGCCAGCAGTGAGAGCCTAGCGGGGGGGCCAGAGACCCAGTACTTC
- - TRBJ2-1 14 TRBV9 CASSVGPSGNEQFF TGTGCCAGCAGTGTAGGACCCTCGGGGAATGAGCAGTTCTTC
TRBD1 few TRBJ1-1 13 TRBV29-1 CSALTGAGTEAFF TGCAGCGCCCTTACAGGGGCCGGCACTGAAGCTTTCTTT
- - TRBJ2-5 13 TRBV15 CATSIRDQETQYF TGTGCCACCAGCATCAGGGATCAAGAGACCCAGTACTTC
- - TRBJ1-1 14 TRBV4-1 CASSPIVLNTEAFF TGCGCCAGCAGCCCCATAGTATTGAACACTGAAGCTTTCTTT
TRBD1 - TRBJ1-2 13 TRBV5-1 CASSWEQGSGYTF TGCGCCAGCAGCTGGGAACAGGGGTCTGGCTACACCTTC
TRBD1 - TRBJ1-5 17 TRBV4-2 CASSRIPGQGGNQPQHF TGTGCCAGCAGCCGCATACCGGGACAGGGTGGGAATCAGCCCCAGCATTTT
TRBD1 - TRBJ2-7 14 TRBV27 CASSLGQGTGEQYF TGTGCCAGCAGCTTGGGACAGGGGACCGGCGAGCAGTACTTC
- - TRBJ2-5 13 TRBV9 CASSVTSGETQYF TGTGCCAGCAGCGTAACTTCCGGAGAGACCCAGTACTTC
TRBD1 once TRBJ2-2 16 TRBV27 CASNPRGQMNTGELFF TGTGCCAGCAATCCCAGGGGACAGATGAACACCGGGGAGCTGTTTTTT
- - TRBJ2-7 12 TRBV4-1 CASSHFAGEQYF TGCGCCAGCAGCCATTTTGCGGGCGAGCAGTACTTC
- - TRBJ1-4 14 TRBV6-1 CASSYLGTNEKLFF TGTGCCAGCAGTTATCTGGGCACTAATGAAAAACTGTTTTTT